A single T cell receptor (beta chain) is shown here with its context. CDR1 is DFQATT and CDR2 is SNEGSKA in the germline V gene (reference sequence). The ends were cut back, 3 bases at V and 5 bases at J, with 5 bases in the middle. This CDR3 spans 11 amino acids. This sample was taken from a study of monozygotic twins with cystic fibrosis. Repertoires were generated with immunoSEQ multiplex PCR, while TCRdb's copy carries only in-frame clones and drops some. The sample carries 30,000 to 40,000 clones, roughly 66% recorded once. The TCR comes from a girl aged 5-17 years with cystic fibrosis. Source material: blood. The chain couples TRBV20-1 to TRBJ2-1; D is ambiguous. The CDR3 DNA follows: TGCAGTGCTAGCCTAAACAATGAGCAGTTCTTC. As protein: CSASLNNEQFF.